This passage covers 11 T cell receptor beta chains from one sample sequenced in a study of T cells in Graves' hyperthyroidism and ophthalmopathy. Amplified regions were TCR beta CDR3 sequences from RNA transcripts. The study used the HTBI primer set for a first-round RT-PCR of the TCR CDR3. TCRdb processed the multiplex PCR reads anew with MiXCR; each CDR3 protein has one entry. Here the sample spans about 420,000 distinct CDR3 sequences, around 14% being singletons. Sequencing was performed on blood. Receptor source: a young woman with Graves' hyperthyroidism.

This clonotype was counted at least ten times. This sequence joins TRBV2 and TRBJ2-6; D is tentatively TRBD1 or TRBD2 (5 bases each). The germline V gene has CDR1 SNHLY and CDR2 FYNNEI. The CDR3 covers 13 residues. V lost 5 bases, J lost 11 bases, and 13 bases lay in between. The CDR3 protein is CASSRPGTDVLTF. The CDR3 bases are TGTGCCAGCAGTCGGCCGGGGACGGACGTCCTGACTTTC.

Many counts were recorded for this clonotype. CDR3 nucleotides: TGTGCCAGCAGTTCCGGGACTAGCGGGTTCAATAGGTACGAGCAGTACTTC. As protein: CASSSGTSGFNRYEQYF. V usage is TRBV11-2 and J usage is TRBJ2-7; 12 nucleotides line up with TRBD2. V lost 6 bases to trimming and J lost 4 bases; unmatched junction nucleotides: 13. Germline V CDR1 and CDR2: SGHAT, FQNNGV. This CDR3 has 17 residues.

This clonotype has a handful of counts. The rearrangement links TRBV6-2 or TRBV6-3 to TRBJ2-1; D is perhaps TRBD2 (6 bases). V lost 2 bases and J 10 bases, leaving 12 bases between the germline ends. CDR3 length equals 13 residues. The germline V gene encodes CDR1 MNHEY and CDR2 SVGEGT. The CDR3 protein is CASSYGPAGEQFF. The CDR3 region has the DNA TGTGCCAGCAGTTACGGGCCCGCGGGGGAGCAGTTCTTC.

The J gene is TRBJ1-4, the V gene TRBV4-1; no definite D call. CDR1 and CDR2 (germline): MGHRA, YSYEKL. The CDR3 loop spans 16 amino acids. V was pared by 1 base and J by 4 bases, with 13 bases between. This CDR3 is CASSQGAPADNEKLFF. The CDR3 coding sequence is TGCGCCAGCAGCCAAGGGGCCCCGGCAGATAATGAAAAACTGTTTTTT.

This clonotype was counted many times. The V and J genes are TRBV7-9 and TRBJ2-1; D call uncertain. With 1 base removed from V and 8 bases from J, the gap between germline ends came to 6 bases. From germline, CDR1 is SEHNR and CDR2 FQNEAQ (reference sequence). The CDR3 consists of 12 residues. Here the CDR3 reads CASSLVADEQFF. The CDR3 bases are TGTGCCAGCAGCTTAGTTGCGGATGAGCAGTTCTTC.

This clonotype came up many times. CDR3: CASSLGTLEQYF. Here the CDR3 DNA reads TGTGCCAGCAGCTTAGGGACACTCGAGCAGTACTTC. This chain uses TRBV7-9 with TRBJ2-7; D perhaps matches TRBD1 (5 bases). The CDR3 runs to 12 residues. V shed 1 base and J shed 6 bases, with 7 bases lying between them. The germline CDR1 and CDR2 sequences are SEHNR and FQNEAQ (reference sequence).

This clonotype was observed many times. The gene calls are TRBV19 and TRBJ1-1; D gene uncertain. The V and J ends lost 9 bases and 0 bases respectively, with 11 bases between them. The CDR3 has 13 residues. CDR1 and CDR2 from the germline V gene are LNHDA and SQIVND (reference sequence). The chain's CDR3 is CASQGNMNTEAFF. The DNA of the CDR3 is TGTGCCAGCCAAGGGAACATGAACACTGAAGCTTTCTTT.

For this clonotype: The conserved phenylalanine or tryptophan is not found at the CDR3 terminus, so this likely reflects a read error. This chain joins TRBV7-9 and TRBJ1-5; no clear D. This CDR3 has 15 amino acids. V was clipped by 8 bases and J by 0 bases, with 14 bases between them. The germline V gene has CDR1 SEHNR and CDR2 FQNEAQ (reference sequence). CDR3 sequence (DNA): TGTGCCAGCGCTGTTGGGCAGAATAGCAATCAGCCCCAGCATTCT. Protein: CASAVGQNSNQPQHS.

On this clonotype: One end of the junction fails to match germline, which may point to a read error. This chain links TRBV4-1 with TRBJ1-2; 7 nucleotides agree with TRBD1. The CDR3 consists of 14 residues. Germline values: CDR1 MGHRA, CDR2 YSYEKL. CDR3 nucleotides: TGCGCCAGCAGCCTCGACAGGGAGGGATATGCCTACACCTTC. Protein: CASSLDREGYAYTF.

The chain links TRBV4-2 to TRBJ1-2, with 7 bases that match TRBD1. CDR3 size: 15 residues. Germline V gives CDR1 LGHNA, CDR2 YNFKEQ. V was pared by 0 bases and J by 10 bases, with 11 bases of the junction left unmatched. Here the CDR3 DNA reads TGTGCCAGCAGCCAAGAAGGGGGCCAGAGGCGGTACTACACCTTC. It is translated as CASSQEGGQRRYYTF.

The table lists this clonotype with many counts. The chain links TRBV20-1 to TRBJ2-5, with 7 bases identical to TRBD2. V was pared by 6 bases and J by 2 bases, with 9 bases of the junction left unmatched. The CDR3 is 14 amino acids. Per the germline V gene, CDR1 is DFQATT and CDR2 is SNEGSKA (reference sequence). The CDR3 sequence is CSANVGGSQETQYF. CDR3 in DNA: TGCAGTGCAAACGTGGGAGGGTCTCAAGAGACCCAGTACTTC.